Following are 25 T cell receptor beta chains from one sample sequenced in a study of T cells expressing NK-cell markers. From its re-call of the 5' RACE reads, TCRdb lists each CDR3 protein once, without DNA. Its clone listing holds 500,000 to 700,000 distinct CDR3 sequences. The specimen was blood T cells: a sorted CD56 or NKG2C T cell subset, CD4+ or CD8+ T cells, or bulk PBMC T cells (not recorded which). These receptors were obtained from a man younger than 30 in good health.

The gene calls are TRBV30 and TRBJ1-1; TCRdb picks TRBD1, but there is no DNA to check that call. Germline V gene data show CDR1 as GTSNPN and CDR2 as SVGIG (reference sequence). The CDR3 loop spans 13 amino acids. The CDR3 sequence is CAFTGLLNTEAFF.

This chain uses TRBV5-1 with TRBJ2-1; no DNA is available, so the TRBD2 call from TCRdb remains unchecked. Per germline, CDR1 SGHRS and CDR2 YFSETQ. This CDR3 is built from 18 residues. The CDR3 here is CASSLTTSGAYDYNEQFF. The complete variable domain, with remaining parts taken from reference TRBV5-1 and TRBJ2-1, reads KAGVTQTPRYLIKTRGQQVTLSCSPISGHRSVSWYQQTPGQGLQFLFEYFSETQRNKGNFPGRFSGRQFSNSRSEMNVSTLELGDSALYLCASSLTTSGAYDYNEQFFGPGTRLTVL.

V is TRBV12-3 or TRBV12-4 and J is TRBJ2-1; TCRdb proposes TRBD2, but this gene call is untestable without DNA. This CDR3 region has 11 residues. The CDR3: CASSAIGGRFF.

The V gene is TRBV7-2, the J gene TRBJ2-5; the TCRdb D gene call, TRBD2, has no DNA to confirm it. CDR1 and CDR2 from the germline V gene are SGHTA and FQGNSA. The CDR3 has 15 residues. CDR3: CASSRRLAGKETQYF. The whole variable domain, remainder taken from reference TRBV7-2 and TRBJ2-5, is GAGVSQSPSNKVTEKGKDVELRCDPISGHTALYWYRQSLGQGLEFLIYFQGNSAPDKSGLPSDRFSAERTGGSVSTLTIQRTQQEDSAVYLCASSRRLAGKETQYFGPGTRLLVL.

CDR3 residues: CAWTSGRAGLEQFF. The chain is built from TRBV30 and TRBJ2-1; TCRdb's assignment of TRBD2 cannot be checked, as there is no DNA. Germline loops: CDR1 GTSNPN, CDR2 SVGIG (reference sequence). The CDR3 sequence is 14 residues long.

The chain links TRBV27 to TRBJ2-5; the TCRdb D gene call, TRBD1, has no DNA to confirm it. This CDR3 comprises 14 residues. CDR1 and CDR2 from the germline V gene are MNHEY and SMNVEV (reference sequence). CDR3 sequence: CASSMTGAVETQYF.

The chain links TRBV12-3 or TRBV12-4 to TRBJ2-1; without DNA, the TCRdb call of TRBD2 cannot be checked. This CDR3 spans 14 amino acids. The CDR3 is CASSSSGRGNEQFF.

The chain links TRBV5-6 to TRBJ2-4; the TRBD2 assignment by TCRdb is unverifiable without DNA. The CDR3 has 14 residues. The germline V gene has CDR1 SGHDT and CDR2 YYEEEE. CDR3 loop: CATQQGPAKNIQYF.

V is TRBV28 and J is TRBJ2-3; no DNA is available, so the TRBD1 call from TCRdb remains unchecked. This CDR3 spans 15 amino acids. Germline CDR1 MDHEN, CDR2 SYDVKM. This CDR3 reads CASSSWAGRADTQYF.

The rearrangement uses TRBV7-2 and TRBJ2-3; lacking DNA, the TRBD2 call made by TCRdb goes unchecked. Germline lookup yields CDR1 SGHTA and CDR2 FQGNSA. This CDR3 has 13 residues. The CDR3 loop reads CASSGSGADTQYF.

The CDR3 loop is CASGLPRVTGANVLTF. The rearrangement links TRBV5-1 to TRBJ2-6. The CDR3 totals 16 residues. The germline V gene encodes CDR1 SGHRS and CDR2 YFSETQ.

V and J are TRBV12-3 or TRBV12-4 and TRBJ1-2; TCRdb picks TRBD1, but there is no DNA to check that call. The CDR3 has 14 residues. CDR3 sequence reads: CASSPVPGSYGYTF.

This chain links TRBV4-3 with TRBJ2-7; the D gene TCRdb calls, TRBD2, cannot be checked with no DNA. From germline, CDR1 is LGHNA and CDR2 YSLEER. The CDR3 has 13 amino acids. Here the CDR3 reads CASSTGLQGEQYF.

This chain joins TRBV7-3 and TRBJ2-3; with no DNA, the TCRdb D assignment of TRBD2 cannot be verified. Germline CDR1 reads SGHTA; CDR2 reads FQGTGA. The CDR3 loop spans 16 amino acids. The CDR3 loop reads CASSKSSGRSTDTQYF.

The chain links TRBV6-1 to TRBJ2-2; the TCRdb D gene call, TRBD1, has no DNA to confirm it. The CDR3 has 16 amino acids. Germline CDR1 MNHNS, CDR2 SASEGT. This CDR3 reads CASSGGQGFYTGELFF.

The CDR3 here is CASSPRPLNTGELFF. The chain links TRBV7-8 to TRBJ2-2; TCRdb proposes TRBD2, but this gene call is untestable without DNA. The CDR3 contains 15 residues. Germline V lookup: CDR1 SGHVS, CDR2 FQNEAQ.

CDR3 residues: CASSPVKRGAYEQYF. The rearrangement uses TRBV3-1 and TRBJ2-7; TCRdb calls TRBD2, which cannot be checked without DNA. This CDR3 spans 15 amino acids. Germline V gene sequence: CDR1 LGHDT, CDR2 YNNKEL (reference sequence).

The chain joins TRBV12-3 or TRBV12-4 to TRBJ2-2; the TCRdb call, TRBD2, lacks DNA for checking. There are 13 residues in the CDR3. This CDR3 reads CATASGLAGELFF.

The chain combines TRBV6-2 or TRBV6-3 with TRBJ2-5. Germline values: CDR1 MNHEY, CDR2 SVGEGT. This CDR3 has 14 residues. CDR3 protein: CASSYTYTSETQYF.

CDR3 amino acids: CASSLVLQETQYF. The genes are TRBV7-6 and TRBJ2-5. This CDR3 comprises 13 residues. Germline V gives CDR1 SGHVS, CDR2 FNYEAQ.

V and J are TRBV18 and TRBJ2-2. This CDR3 has 15 residues. Germline lookup yields CDR1 KGHSH and CDR2 LQKENI. CDR3 sequence: CASSPDDTNTGELFF.

CDR3 sequence: CASSNSNTGELFF. The V gene is TRBV18, the J gene TRBJ2-2. Germline V gene data show CDR1 as KGHSH and CDR2 as LQKENI. The CDR3 covers 13 residues.

This chain links TRBV20-1 with TRBJ2-1; with no DNA, the TCRdb D assignment of TRBD1 cannot be verified. Germline V lookup: CDR1 DFQATT, CDR2 SNEGSKA (reference sequence). The CDR3 is 14 residues long. The CDR3 sequence: CSASRGQGNNEQFF.

The gene calls are TRBV5-1 and TRBJ2-1; TCRdb picks TRBD2, but there is no DNA to check that call. CDR1 and CDR2 (germline): SGHRS, YFSETQ. This CDR3 is 14 amino acids long. The CDR3: CASSSREVVNEQFF.

The chain joins TRBV20-1 to TRBJ1-1; TCRdb reports TRBD1, a call that lacks DNA to check it against. This CDR3 contains 13 residues. Germline CDR1 and CDR2: DFQATT and SNEGSKA (reference sequence). CDR3 residues: CSAVDSMNTEAFF.